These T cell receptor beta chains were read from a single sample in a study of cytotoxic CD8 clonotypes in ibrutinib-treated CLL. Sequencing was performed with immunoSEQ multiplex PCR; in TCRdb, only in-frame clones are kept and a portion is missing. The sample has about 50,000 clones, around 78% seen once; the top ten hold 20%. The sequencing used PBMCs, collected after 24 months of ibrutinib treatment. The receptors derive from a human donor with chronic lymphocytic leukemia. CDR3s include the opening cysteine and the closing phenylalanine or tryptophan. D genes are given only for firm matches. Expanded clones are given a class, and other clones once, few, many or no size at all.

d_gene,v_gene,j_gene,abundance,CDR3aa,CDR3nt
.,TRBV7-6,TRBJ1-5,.,CASSLGSASNQPQHF,TGTGCCAGCAGCTTAGGTTCGGCTAGCAATCAGCCCCAGCATTTT
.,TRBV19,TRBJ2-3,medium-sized,CASSISGGSRSGGQYF,TGTGCCAGTAGTATCAGTGGGGGGTCTAGATCCGGAGGGCAGTATTTT
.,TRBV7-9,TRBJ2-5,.,CASSKEGETQYF,TGTGCCAGCAGCAAAGAGGGAGAGACCCAGTACTTC
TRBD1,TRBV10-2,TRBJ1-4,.,CASKPSATGNEKLFF,TGCGCCAGCAAGCCCTCGGCGACAGGGAATGAAAAACTGTTTTTT
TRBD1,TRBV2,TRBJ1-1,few,CASSLTGGPTEAFF,TGTGCCAGCAGTCTTACAGGGGGGCCCACTGAAGCTTTCTTT
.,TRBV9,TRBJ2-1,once,CASSHGKGAEQFF,TGTGCCAGCAGCCATGGCAAGGGAGCTGAGCAGTTCTTC
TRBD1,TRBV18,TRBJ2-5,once,CASSSRTGLRETQYF,TGTGCCAGCTCATCACGGACAGGGTTACGTGAGACCCAGTACTTC
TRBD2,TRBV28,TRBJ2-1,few,CASSLRTSGRRFYNEQFF,TGTGCCAGCAGTTTAAGGACTAGCGGGAGACGCTTCTACAATGAGCAGTTCTTC
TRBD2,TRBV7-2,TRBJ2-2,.,CASSHRLAGATNTGELFF,TGTGCCAGCAGCCACCGACTAGCGGGAGCCACGAACACCGGGGAGCTGTTTTTT
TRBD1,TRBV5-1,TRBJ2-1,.,CASSPRGLGNEQFF,TGCGCCAGCAGCCCCAGGGGGCTCGGCAATGAGCAGTTCTTC
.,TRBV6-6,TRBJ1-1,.,CASSYDLNTEAFF,TGTGCCAGCAGTTACGATTTGAACACTGAAGCTTTCTTT
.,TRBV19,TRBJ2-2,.,CASSIFPSRERTGELFF,TGTGCCAGTAGTATTTTTCCTAGCCGGGAACGCACCGGGGAGCTGTTTTTT
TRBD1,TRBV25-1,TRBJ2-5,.,CAIGTGEETQYF,TGTGCCATCGGGACAGGGGAAGAGACCCAGTACTTC
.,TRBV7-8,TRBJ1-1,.,CASSLRSNTEAFF,TGTGCCAGCAGCTTACGTTCGAACACTGAAGCTTTCTTT
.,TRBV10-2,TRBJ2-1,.,CASRGDGNEQFF,TGCGCCAGCAGAGGGGATGGCAATGAGCAGTTCTTC
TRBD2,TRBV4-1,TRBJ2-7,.,CASSIAGGPYEQYF,TGCGCCAGCAGTATAGCGGGAGGGCCGTACGAGCAGTACTTC
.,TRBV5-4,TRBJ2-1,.,CASSFGQGYNEQFF,TGTGCCAGCAGCTTCGGCCAGGGTTACAATGAGCAGTTCTTC
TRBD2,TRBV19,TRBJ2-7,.,CASSMAASGSLAEQYF,TGTGCCAGTAGTATGGCGGCTAGCGGGAGTCTTGCCGAGCAGTACTTC